The TCR beta chain under discussion was sequenced for a study of T cell responses to AZD1222 COVID-19 vaccine. Repertoires were generated with immunoSEQ multiplex PCR, while TCRdb's copy carries only in-frame clones and drops some. The repertoire consists of some 60,000 clones, with approximately 86% occurring once and the leading ten covering 6.9%. Investigators merged groups given second doses at roughly 4 or roughly 12 weeks. About this clone: Its antigen is unknown.

The study's findings and limits: Only a handful of individuals given AZD1222 were seropositive at baseline. Females outnumbered males among donors, who were mostly white British; clonal diversity was possibly underestimated.

Between the trimmed V and J ends, which lost 4 bases and 0 bases, there was a span of 10 bases. Germline CDR1 is LGHDT and CDR2 is YNNKEL (reference sequence). This CDR3 region has 15 residues. The chain employs TRBV3-1 (or the pseudogene TRBV3-2) and TRBJ1-3; D gene unclear. The TCR sequence derives from an adult who received the AZD1222 COVID-19 vaccine. Material: peripheral blood, obtained 28 days after the second AZD1222 dose. The CDR3 loop is CASSLKGSSGNTIYF. The DNA for the CDR3 is TGTGCCAGCAGCCTGAAAGGGAGCTCTGGAAACACCATATATTTT.